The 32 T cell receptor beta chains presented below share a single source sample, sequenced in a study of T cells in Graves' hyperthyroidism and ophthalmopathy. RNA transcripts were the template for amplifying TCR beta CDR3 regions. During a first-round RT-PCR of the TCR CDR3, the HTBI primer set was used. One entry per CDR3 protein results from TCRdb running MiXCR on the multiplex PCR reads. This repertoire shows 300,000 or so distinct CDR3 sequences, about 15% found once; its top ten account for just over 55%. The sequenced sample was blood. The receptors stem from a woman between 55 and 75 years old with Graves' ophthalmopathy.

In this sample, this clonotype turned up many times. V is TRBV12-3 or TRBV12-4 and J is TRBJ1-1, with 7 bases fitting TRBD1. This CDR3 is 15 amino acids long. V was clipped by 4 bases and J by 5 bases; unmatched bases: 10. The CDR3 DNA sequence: TGTGCCAGCAGTTCCCGCCTCCAGGGGGATACTGAAGCTTTCTTT. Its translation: CASSSRLQGDTEAFF.

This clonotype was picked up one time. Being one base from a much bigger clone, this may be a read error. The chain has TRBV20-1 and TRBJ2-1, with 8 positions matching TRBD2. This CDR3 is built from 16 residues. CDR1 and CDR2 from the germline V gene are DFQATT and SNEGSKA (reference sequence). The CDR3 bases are TGCAATGCTAGAGATAGCCAGCGGGGGCCGATAAATGAGCAGTTCTTC. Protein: CNARDSQRGPINEQFF.

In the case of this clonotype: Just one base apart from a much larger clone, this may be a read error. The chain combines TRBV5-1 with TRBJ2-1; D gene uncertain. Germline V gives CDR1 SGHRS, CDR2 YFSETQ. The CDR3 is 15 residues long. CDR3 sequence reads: CASSLGENSYNERFF. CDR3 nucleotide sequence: TGCGCCAGCAGCTTGGGAGAGAACTCCTACAATGAGCGGTTCTTC.

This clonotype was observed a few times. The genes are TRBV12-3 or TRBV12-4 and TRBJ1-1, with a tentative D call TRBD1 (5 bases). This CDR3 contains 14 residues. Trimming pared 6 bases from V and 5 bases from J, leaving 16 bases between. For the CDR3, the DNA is TGTGCCAGCAGCTCGCTCGGCGGGGGAACTGAAGCTTTCTTT. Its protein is CASSSLGGGTEAFF.

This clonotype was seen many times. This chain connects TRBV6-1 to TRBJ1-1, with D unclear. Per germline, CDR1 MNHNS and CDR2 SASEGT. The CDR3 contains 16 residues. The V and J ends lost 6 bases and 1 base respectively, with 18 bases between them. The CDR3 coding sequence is TGTGCCAGCAGGTTCTCCTCCGCGCGGTGGAACACTGAAGCTTTCTTT. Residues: CASRFSSARWNTEAFF.

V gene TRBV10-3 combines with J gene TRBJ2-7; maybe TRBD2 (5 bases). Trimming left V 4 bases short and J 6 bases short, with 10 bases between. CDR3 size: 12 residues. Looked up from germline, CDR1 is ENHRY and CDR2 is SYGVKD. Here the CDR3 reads CAISVNSGEQYF. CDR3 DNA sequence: TGTGCCATCAGTGTGAACAGCGGCGAGCAGTACTTC.

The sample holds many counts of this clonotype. CDR3 sequence (DNA): TGTGCCAGCAGCTTGGGGCGTCTGAGCGGGCAGTACTTC. Encoded protein: CASSLGRLSGQYF. The chain combines TRBV27 with TRBJ2-7; either TRBD1 or TRBD2 may fit D (5 bases each). Trimming left V 6 bases short and J 9 bases short, with 18 bases between. In germline, CDR1 is MNHEY, CDR2 SMNVEV (reference sequence). This CDR3 is 13 amino acids long.

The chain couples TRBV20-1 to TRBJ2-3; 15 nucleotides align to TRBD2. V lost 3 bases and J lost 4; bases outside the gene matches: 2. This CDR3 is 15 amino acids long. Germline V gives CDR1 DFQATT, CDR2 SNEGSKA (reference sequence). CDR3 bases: TGCAGTGCTAGGGGGACTAGCGGGGGGTCAGATACGCAGTATTTT. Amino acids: CSARGTSGGSDTQYF.

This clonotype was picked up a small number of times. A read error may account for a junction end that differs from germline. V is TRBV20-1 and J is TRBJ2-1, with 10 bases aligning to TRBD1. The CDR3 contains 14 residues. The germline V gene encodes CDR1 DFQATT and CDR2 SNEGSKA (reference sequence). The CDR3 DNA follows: TGCAGTGCTAGGACAGGGGGCTCCTACAATGAGCAGTGCTTC. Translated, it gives CSARTGGSYNEQCF.

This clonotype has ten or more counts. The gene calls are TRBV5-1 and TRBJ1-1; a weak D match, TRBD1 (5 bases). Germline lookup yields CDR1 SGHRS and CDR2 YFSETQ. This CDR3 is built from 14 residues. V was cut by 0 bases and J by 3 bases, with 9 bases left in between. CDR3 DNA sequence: TGCGCCAGCAGCTTGGATCCGGGGGACACTGAAGCTTTCTTT. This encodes CASSLDPGDTEAFF. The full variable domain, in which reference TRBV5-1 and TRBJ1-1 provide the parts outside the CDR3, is KAGVTQTPRYLIKTRGQQVTLSCSPISGHRSVSWYQQTPGQGLQFLFEYFSETQRNKGNFPGRFSGRQFSNSRSEMNVSTLELGDSALYLCASSLDPGDTEAFFGQGTRLTVV.

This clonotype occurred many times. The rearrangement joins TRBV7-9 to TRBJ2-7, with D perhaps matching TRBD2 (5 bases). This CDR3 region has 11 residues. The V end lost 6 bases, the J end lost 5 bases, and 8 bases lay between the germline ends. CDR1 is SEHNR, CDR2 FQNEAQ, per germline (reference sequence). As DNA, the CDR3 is TGTGCCAGCAGGGAGGACGACGAGCAGTACTTC. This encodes CASREDDEQYF.

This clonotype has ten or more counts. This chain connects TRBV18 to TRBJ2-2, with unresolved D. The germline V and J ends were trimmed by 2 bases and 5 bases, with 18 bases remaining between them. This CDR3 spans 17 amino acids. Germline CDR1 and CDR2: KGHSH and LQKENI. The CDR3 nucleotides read TGTGCCAGCTCACCAGTTCGGCAGGCCCCAAGGACCGGGGAGCTGTTTTTT. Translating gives CASSPVRQAPRTGELFF.

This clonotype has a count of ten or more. The CDR3 DNA follows: TGTGCCAGCAGTTTATCTTTCGGGATCCCAGATACGCAGTATTTT. Translated: CASSLSFGIPDTQYF. The chain combines TRBV27 with TRBJ2-3, with TRBD2 as a possible D gene (5 bases). Trimming left V 0 bases short and J 4 bases short, with 11 bases between. Germline V gives CDR1 MNHEY, CDR2 SMNVEV (reference sequence). This CDR3 contains 15 residues.

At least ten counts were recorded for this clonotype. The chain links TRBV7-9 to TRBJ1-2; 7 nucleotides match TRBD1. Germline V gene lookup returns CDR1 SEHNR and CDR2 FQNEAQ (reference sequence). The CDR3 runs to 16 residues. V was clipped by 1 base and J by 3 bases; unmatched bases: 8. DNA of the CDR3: TGTGCCAGCAGCTTAGGCGCAGGGGGGGGCGACTATGGCTACACCTTC. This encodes CASSLGAGGGDYGYTF.

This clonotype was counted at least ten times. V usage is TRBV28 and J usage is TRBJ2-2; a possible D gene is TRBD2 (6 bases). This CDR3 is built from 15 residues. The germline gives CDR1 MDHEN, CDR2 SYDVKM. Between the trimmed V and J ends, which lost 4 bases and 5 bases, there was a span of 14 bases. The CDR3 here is CASSSSLRGTGELFF. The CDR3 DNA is TGTGCCAGCAGTTCGTCGTTGCGGGGTACCGGGGAGCTGTTTTTT.

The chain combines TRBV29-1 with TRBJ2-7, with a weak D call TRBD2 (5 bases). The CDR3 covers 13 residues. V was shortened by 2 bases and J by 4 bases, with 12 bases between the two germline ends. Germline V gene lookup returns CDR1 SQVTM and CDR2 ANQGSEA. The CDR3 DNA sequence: TGCAGCGTTGAATTTGAGGGTTGGTACGAGCAGTACTTC. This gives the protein CSVEFEGWYEQYF.

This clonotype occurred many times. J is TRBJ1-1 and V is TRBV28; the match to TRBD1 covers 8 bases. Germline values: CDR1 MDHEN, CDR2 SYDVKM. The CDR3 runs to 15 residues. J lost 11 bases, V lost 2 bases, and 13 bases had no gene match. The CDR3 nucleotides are TGTGCCAGCAGTTTAGGGGCAGGGGGCGGCGTTGATGCTTTCTTT. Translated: CASSLGAGGGVDAFF.

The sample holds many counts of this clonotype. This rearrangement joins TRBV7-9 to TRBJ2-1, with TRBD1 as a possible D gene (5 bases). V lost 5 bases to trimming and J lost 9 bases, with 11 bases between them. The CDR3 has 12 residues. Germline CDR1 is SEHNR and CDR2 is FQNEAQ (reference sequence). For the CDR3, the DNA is TGTGCCAGCAGCCGAACCCAGGGTGAGCAGTTCTTC. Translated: CASSRTQGEQFF.

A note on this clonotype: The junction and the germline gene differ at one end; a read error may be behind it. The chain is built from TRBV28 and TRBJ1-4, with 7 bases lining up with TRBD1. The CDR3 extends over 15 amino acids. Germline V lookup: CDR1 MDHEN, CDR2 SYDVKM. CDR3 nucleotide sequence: TGTGCCAGCAGCTTATACAGGGGAACTAATGAAAAACTGTTTTTT. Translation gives CASSLYRGTNEKLFF.

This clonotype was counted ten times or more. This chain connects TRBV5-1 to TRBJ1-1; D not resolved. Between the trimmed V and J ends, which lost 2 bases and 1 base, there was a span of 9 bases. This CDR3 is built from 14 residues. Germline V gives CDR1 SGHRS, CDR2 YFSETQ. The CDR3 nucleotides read TGCGCCAGCAGCTTCGGTGGGTCGAACACTGAAGCTTTCTTT. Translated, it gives CASSFGGSNTEAFF. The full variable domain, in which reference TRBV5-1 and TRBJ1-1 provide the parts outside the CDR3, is KAGVTQTPRYLIKTRGQQVTLSCSPISGHRSVSWYQQTPGQGLQFLFEYFSETQRNKGNFPGRFSGRQFSNSRSEMNVSTLELGDSALYLCASSFGGSNTEAFFGQGTRLTVV.

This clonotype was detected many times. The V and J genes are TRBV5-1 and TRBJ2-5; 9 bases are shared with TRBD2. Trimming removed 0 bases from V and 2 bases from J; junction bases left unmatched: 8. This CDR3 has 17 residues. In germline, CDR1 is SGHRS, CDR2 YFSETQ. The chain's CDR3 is CASSLGLAEGGQETQYF. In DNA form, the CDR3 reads TGCGCCAGCAGCTTGGGACTAGCGGAAGGGGGGCAAGAGACCCAGTACTTC.

Here the CDR3 reads CSAARNGRDRDGYTF. The CDR3 region has the DNA TGCAGTGCTGCCCGAAACGGGAGGGATAGGGATGGCTACACCTTC. This chain links TRBV20-1 with TRBJ1-2; D unclear. From germline, CDR1 is DFQATT and CDR2 SNEGSKA (reference sequence). Trimming pared 5 bases from V and 6 bases from J, leaving 22 bases between. The CDR3 spans 15 residues.

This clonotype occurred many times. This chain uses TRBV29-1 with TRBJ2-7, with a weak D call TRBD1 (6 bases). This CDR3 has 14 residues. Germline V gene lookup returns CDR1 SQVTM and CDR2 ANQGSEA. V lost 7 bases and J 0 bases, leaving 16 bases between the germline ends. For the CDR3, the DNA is TGCAGCGCCCGCGACAGGACGAACTCCTACGAGCAGTACTTC. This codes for CSARDRTNSYEQYF.

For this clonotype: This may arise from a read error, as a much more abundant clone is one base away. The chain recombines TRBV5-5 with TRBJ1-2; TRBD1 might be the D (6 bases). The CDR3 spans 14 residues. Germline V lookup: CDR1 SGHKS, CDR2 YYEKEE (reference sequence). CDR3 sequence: CASRLGGRAYGYTF. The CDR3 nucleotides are TGTGCCAGCAGATTGGGGGGCAGGGCCTATGGCTACACCTTC.

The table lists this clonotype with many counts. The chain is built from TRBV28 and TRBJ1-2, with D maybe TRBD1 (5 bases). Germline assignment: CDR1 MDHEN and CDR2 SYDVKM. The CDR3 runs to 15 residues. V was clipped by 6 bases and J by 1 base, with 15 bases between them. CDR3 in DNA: TGTGCCAGCAGCCGTCCTGGACACGTTAACTATGGCTACACCTTC. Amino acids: CASSRPGHVNYGYTF.

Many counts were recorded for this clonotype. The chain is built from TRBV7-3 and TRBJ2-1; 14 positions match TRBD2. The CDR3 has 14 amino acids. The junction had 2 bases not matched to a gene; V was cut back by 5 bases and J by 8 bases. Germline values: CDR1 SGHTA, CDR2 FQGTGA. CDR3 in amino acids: CASSRLAGGDEQFF. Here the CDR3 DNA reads TGTGCCAGCAGCCGACTAGCGGGAGGGGATGAGCAGTTCTTC.

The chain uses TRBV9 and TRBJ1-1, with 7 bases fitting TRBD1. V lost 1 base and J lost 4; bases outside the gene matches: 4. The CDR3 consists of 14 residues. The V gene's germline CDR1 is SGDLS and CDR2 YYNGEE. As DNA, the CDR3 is TGTGCCAGCAGCGTACAGGGGGGGGCCACTGAAGCTTTCTTT. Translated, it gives CASSVQGGATEAFF.

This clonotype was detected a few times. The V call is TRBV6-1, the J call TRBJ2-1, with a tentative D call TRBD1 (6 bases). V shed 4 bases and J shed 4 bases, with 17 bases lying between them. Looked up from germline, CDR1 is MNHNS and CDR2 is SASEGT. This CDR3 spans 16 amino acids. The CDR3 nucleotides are TGTGCCAGCAGTGCAGGAACAGGGTTATTGTACAATGAGCAGTTCTTC. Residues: CASSAGTGLLYNEQFF.

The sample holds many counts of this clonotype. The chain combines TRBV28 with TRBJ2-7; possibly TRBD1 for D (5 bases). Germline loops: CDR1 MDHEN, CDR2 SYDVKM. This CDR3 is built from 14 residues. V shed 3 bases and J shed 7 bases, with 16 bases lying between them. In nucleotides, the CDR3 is TGTGCCAGCAGTTTTCGCAGGGATCCTCAAGAGCAGTACTTC. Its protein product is CASSFRRDPQEQYF.

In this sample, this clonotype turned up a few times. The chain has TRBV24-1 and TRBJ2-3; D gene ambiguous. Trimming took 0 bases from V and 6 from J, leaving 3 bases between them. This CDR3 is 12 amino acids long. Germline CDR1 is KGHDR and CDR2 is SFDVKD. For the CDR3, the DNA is TGTGCCACCAGTGATTTGTCCGATACGCAGTATTTT. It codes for CATSDLSDTQYF.

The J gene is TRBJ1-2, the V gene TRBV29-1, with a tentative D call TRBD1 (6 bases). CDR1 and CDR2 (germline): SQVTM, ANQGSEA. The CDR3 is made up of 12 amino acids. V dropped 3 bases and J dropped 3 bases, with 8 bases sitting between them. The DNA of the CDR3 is TGCAGCGTTGAGGACAGTTACTATGGCTACACCTTC. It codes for CSVEDSYYGYTF.

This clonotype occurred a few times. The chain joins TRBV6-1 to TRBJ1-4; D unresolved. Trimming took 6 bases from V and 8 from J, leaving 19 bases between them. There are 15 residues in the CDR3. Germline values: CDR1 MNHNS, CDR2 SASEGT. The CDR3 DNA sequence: TGTGCCAGCAGCTCCCGGGAGGGAGGGCACGAAAAACTGTTTTTT. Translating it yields CASSSREGGHEKLFF.